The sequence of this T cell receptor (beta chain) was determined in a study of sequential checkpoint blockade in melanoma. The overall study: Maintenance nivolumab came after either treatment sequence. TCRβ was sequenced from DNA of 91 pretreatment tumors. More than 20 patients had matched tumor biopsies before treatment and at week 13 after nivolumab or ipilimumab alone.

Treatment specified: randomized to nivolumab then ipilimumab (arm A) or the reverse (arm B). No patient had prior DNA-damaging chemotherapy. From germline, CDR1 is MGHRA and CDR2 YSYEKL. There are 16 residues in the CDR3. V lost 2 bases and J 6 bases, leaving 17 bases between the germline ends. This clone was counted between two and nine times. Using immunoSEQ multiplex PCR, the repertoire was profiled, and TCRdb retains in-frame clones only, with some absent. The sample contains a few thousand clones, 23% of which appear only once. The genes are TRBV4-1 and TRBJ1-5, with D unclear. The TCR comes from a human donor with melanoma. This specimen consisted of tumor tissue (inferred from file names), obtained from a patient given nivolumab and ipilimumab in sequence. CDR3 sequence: CASSQTAETRVQPQHF. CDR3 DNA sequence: TGCGCCAGCAGCCAAACCGCCGAGACACGGGTTCAGCCCCAGCATTTT.